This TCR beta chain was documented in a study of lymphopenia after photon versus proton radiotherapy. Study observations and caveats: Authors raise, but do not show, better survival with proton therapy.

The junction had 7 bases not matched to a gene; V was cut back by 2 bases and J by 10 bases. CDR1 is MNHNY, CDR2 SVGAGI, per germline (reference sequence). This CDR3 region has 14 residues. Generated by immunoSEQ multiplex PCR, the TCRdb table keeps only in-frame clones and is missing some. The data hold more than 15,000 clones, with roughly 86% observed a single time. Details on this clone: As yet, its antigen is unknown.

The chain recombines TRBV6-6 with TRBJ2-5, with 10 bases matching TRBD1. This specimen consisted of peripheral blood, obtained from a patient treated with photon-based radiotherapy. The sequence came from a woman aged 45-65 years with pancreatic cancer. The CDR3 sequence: CASSYDRGRSVQYF. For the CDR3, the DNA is TGTGCCAGCAGTTACGACAGGGGGCGATCTGTCCAGTACTTC.